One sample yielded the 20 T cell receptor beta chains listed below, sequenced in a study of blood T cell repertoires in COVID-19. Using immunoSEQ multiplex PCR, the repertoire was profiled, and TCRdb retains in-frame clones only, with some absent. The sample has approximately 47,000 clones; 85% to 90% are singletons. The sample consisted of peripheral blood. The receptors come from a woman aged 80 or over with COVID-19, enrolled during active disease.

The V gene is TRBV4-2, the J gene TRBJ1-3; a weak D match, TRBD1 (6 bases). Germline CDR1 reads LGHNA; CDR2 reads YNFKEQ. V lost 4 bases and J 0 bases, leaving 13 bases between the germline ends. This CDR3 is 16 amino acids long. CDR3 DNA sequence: TGTGCCAGCAGCCGTACGGGACACCTCTCTGGAAACACCATATATTTT. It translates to CASSRTGHLSGNTIYF.

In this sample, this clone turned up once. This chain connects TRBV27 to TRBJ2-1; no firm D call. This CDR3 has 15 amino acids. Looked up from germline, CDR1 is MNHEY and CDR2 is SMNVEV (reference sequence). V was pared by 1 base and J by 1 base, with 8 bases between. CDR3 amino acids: CASSLYGGSYNEQFF. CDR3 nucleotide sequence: TGTGCCAGCAGTTTATACGGCGGTTCCTACAATGAGCAGTTCTTC.

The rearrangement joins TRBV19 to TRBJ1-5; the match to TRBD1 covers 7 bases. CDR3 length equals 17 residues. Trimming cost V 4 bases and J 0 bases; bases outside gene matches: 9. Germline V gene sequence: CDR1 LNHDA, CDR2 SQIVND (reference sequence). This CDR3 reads CASSTRQGAASNQPQHF. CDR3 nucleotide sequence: TGTGCCAGTAGTACAAGACAGGGTGCGGCTAGCAATCAGCCCCAGCATTTT. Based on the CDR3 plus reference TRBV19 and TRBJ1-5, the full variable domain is DGGITQSPKYLFRKEGQNVTLSCEQNLNHDAMYWYRQDPGQGLRLIYYSQIVNDFQKGDIAEGYSVSREKKESFPLTVTSAQKNPTAFYLCASSTRQGAASNQPQHFGDGTRLSIL.

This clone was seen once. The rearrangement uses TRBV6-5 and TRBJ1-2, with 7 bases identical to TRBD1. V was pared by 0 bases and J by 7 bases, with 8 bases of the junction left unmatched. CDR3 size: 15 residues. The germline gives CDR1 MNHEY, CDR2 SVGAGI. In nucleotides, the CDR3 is TGTGCCAGCAGTTACTCGGCAGGGGGAGTAGGTGGCTACACCTTC. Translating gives CASSYSAGGVGGYTF.

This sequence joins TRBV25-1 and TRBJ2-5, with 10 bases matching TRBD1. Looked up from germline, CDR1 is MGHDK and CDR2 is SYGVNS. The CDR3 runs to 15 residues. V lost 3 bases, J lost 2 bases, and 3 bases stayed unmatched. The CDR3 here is CASSDQDRGQETQYF. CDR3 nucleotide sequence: TGTGCCAGCAGTGATCAGGACAGGGGGCAAGAGACCCAGTACTTC. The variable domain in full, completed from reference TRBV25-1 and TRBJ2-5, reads EADIYQTPRYLVIGTGKKITLECSQTMGHDKMYWYQQDPGMELHLIHYSYGVNSTEKGDLSSESTVSRIRTEHFPLTLESARPSHTSQYLCASSDQDRGQETQYFGPGTRLLVL.

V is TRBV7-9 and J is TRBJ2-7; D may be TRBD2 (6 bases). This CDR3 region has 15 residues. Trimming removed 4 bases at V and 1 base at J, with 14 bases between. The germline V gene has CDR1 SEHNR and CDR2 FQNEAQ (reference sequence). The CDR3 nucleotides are TGTGCCAGCAGCTCGGCGGGACGGGAGTCCTACGAGCAGTACTTC. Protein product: CASSSAGRESYEQYF.

CDR3 DNA: TGTGCCAGCAGTTACTCTTGGCAGGGGGGCTACGAGCAGTACTTC. Protein: CASSYSWQGGYEQYF. The chain uses TRBV6-5 and TRBJ2-7; possible D gene TRBD1, 7 bases. There are 15 residues in the CDR3. V was pared by 0 bases and J by 3 bases, with 12 bases between. Germline CDR1 and CDR2: MNHEY and SVGAGI.

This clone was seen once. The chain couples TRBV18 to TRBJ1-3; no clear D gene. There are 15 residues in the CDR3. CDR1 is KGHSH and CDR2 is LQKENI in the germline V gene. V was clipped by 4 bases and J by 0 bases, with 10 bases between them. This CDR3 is CASSQGLFSGNTIYF. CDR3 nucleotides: TGTGCCAGCTCACAAGGACTTTTCTCTGGAAACACCATATATTTT.

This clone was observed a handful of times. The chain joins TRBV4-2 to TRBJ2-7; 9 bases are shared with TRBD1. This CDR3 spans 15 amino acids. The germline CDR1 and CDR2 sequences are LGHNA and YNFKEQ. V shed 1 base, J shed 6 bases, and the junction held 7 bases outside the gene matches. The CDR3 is CASSQVGQGIAEQYF. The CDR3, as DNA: TGTGCCAGCAGCCAAGTGGGACAGGGAATTGCCGAGCAGTACTTC.

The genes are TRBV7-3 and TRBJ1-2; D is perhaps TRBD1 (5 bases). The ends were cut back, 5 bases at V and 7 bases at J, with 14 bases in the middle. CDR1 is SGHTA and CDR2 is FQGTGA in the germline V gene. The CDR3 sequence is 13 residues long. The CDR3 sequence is CASSLGGGSGYTF. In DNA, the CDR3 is TGTGCCAGCAGCCTCGGCGGGGGATCTGGCTACACCTTC.

CDR3 sequence reads: CASSWGQGTEAFF. In DNA, the CDR3 is TGTGCCAGCAGCTGGGGACAGGGAACTGAAGCTTTCTTT. The chain uses TRBV7-2 and TRBJ1-1, with 9 bases aligning to TRBD1. Germline-derived CDR1 and CDR2 are SGHTA and FQGNSA. Trimming at V came to 4 bases and at J to 5 bases, leaving 2 bases not matched to a gene. The length of the CDR3 is 13 residues.

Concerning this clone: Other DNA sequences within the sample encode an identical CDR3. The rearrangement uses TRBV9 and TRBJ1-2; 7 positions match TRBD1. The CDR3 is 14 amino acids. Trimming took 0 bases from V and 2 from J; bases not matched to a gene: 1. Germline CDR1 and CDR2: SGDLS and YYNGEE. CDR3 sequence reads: CASSVGQGNYGYTF. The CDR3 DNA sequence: TGTGCCAGCAGCGTAGGACAGGGCAACTATGGCTACACCTTC.

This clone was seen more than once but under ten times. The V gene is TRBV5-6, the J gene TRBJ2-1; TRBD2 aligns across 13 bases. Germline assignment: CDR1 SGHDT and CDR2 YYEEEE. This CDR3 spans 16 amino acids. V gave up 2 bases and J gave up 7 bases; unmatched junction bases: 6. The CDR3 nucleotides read TGTGCCAGCAGCTTAGGACTAGCGGGAGTATCGAATGAGCAGTTCTTC. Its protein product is CASSLGLAGVSNEQFF.

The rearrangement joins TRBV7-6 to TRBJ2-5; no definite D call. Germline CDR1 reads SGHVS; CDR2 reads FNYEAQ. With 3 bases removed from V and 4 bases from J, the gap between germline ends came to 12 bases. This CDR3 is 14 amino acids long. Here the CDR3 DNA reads TGTGCCAGCAGCTTTGGTGGGCACCGAGAGACCCAGTACTTC. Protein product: CASSFGGHRETQYF. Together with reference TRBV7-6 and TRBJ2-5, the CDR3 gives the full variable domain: GAGVSQSPRYKVTKRGQDVALRCDPISGHVSLYWYRQALGQGPEFLTYFNYEAQQDKSGLPNDRFSAERPEGSISTLTIQRTEQRDSAMYRCASSFGGHRETQYFGPGTRLLVL.

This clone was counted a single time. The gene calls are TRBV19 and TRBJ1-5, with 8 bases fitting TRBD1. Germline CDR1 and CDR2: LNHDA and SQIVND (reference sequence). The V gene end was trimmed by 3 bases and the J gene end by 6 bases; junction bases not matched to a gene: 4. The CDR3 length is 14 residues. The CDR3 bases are TGTGCCAGTAGTATCATACAGGGGGGTCAGCCCCAGCATTTT. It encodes CASSIIQGGQPQHF.

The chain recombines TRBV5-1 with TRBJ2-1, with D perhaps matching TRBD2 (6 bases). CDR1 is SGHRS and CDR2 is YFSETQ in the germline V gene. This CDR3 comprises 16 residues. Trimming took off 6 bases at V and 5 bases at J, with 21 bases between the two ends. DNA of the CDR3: TGCGCCAGCACCCCTACCGCCGGGCGGGACCACAATGAGCAGTTCTTC. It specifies CASTPTAGRDHNEQFF.

Written as DNA, the CDR3 is TGCGCCAGCAGCTTGGCTAGGGGAAATACGCAGTATTTT. Translated: CASSLARGNTQYF. The chain carries TRBV5-1 and TRBJ2-3, with TRBD1 as a possible D gene (5 bases). Between the trimmed V and J ends, which lost 0 bases and 7 bases, there was a span of 9 bases. This CDR3 has 13 amino acids. The germline V gene has CDR1 SGHRS and CDR2 YFSETQ.

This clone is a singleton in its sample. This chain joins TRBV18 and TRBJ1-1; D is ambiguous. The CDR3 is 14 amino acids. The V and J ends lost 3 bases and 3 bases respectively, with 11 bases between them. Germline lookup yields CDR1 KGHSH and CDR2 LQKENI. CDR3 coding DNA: TGTGCCAGCTCACCCCGGGTTCGGGACACTGAAGCTTTCTTT. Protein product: CASSPRVRDTEAFF.

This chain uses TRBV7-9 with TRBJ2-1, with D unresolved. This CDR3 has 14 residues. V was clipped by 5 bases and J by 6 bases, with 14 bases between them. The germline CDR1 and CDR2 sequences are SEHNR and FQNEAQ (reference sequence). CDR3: CASSPSQSSNEQFF. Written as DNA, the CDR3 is TGTGCCAGCAGCCCAAGCCAAAGTAGCAATGAGCAGTTCTTC. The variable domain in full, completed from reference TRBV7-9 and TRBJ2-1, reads DTGVSQNPRHKITKRGQNVTFRCDPISEHNRLYWYRQTLGQGPEFLTYFQNEAQLEKSRLLSDRFSAERPKGSFSTLEIQRTEQGDSAMYLCASSPSQSSNEQFFGPGTRLTVL.

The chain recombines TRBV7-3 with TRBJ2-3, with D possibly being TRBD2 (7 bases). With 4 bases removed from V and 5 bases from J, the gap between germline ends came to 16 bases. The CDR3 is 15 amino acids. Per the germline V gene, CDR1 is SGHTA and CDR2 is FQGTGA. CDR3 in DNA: TGTGCCAGCAGCTCTTATGGGGGGGCCGAAGATACGCAGTATTTT. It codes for CASSSYGGAEDTQYF.